This T cell receptor (beta chain) was sequenced in a study of graft-versus-host responses after intestinal transplantation. Study overall: Transplant types were multivisceral, liver-intestinal, or isolated intestinal. Once they had received anti-thymocyte globulin induction, all recipients took tacrolimus and steroids for around 3 years. General study findings and limits: GvH clones turned up in recipient marrow; some had shown up first in ileum or blood.

Trimming shortened V by 0 bases and J by 6 bases, and 8 bases separated the two germline ends. This CDR3 contains 13 residues. Germline CDR1 reads GTSNPN; CDR2 reads SVGIG (reference sequence). This clone has only a few counts. Its antigen is undetermined. Clones were sequenced by immunoSEQ multiplex PCR, and TCRdb holds only the in-frame ones, with some missing. The sample records about 86,000 clones, roughly 80% being singletons. The sequence was collected from a human donor who received an intestinal transplant. The chain is built from TRBV30 and TRBJ2-2; D is undetermined. Material: unstimulated CD8+ T cells sorted from spleen or lymph node cells, obtained before intestinal transplant. The chain's CDR3 is CAWSVLSPGELFF. As DNA, the CDR3 is TGTGCCTGGAGTGTACTGAGCCCCGGGGAGCTGTTTTTT.